Reported below is one TCR beta chain. Its antigen remains unknown. The sample belongs to a study of shared clonotypes between healthy human individuals. Study-level findings and limits: Naive subsets tended to show greater estimated richness than memory subsets.

This table comes from immunoSEQ multiplex PCR, and its TCRdb copy is limited to in-frame clones, with some not included. The sample comprises roughly 1,500,000 clones, 98% of which are singletons, and 0.36% rests with the top ten. Germline CDR1 is MNHNS and CDR2 is SASEGT. V dropped 6 bases and J dropped 0; count of bases not matched to a gene: 3. The CDR3 spans 14 residues. The rearrangement uses TRBV6-1 and TRBJ2-7, with TRBD2 matching over 9 bases. The source is a man aged 30-40 years in good health. The specimen was naive CD4+ T cells sorted from blood. Subset in this sample: CD45RA+ positively selected. Here the CDR3 reads CASRISGSSYEQYF. Written as DNA, the CDR3 is TGTGCCAGCAGAATTAGCGGGAGCTCCTACGAGCAGTACTTC.